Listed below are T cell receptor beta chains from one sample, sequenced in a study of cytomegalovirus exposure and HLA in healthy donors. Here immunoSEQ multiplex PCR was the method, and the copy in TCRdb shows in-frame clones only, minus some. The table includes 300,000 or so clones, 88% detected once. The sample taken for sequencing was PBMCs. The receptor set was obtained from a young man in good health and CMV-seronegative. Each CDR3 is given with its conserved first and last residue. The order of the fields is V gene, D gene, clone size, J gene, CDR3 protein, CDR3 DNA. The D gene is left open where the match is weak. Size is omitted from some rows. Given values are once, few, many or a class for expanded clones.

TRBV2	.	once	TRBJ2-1	CASSYRGIYNEQFF	TGTGCCAGCAGCTATCGGGGGATCTACAATGAGCAGTTCTTC
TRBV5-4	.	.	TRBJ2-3	CASSSPRPDTQYF	TGTGCCAGCAGCAGCCCTAGACCCGATACGCAGTATTTT
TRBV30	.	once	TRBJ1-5	CAWSSTGHNQPQHF	TGTGCCTGGAGTTCTACAGGGCACAATCAGCCCCAGCATTTT
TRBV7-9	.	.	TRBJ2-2	CASSLVTGELFF	TGTGCCAGCAGCTTAGTAACCGGGGAGCTGTTTTTT
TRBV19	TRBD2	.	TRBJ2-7	CASSNSGGSYEQYF	TGTGCCAGTAGTAACTCGGGGGGCTCCTACGAGCAGTACTTC
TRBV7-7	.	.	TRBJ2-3	CASSLGSGMADTQYF	TGTGCCAGCAGCTTAGGTTCAGGGATGGCAGATACGCAGTATTTT
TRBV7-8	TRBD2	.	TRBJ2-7	CASSLVGLAGGPHEQYF	TGTGCCAGCAGCTTAGTGGGACTAGCGGGGGGGCCCCACGAGCAGTACTTC
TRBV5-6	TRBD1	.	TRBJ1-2	CASSSGTGDGYTF	TGTGCCAGCAGCTCCGGGACAGGGGATGGCTACACCTTC
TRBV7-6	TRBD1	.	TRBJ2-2	CASSSGQGNTGELFF	TGTGCCAGCAGCTCGGGACAGGGGAACACCGGGGAGCTGTTTTTT
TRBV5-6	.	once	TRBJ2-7	CASSWASVGEEIYEQYF	TGTGCCAGCAGCTGGGCTTCCGTGGGAGAAGAAATCTACGAGCAGTACTTC
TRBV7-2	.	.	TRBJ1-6	CASSLVGRPSYNSPLHF	TGTGCCAGCAGCTTAGTTGGGAGGCCCTCCTATAATTCACCCCTCCACTTT
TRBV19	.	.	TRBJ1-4	CASSHGRAEKLFF	TGTGCCAGTAGCCATGGCCGTGCTGAAAAACTGTTTTTT
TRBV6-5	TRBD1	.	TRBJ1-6	CASRMTGANSPLHF	TGTGCCAGCCGGATGACAGGGGCGAATTCACCCCTCCACTTT
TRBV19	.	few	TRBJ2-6	CASTGFGANVLTF	TGTGCCAGTACCGGGTTTGGGGCCAACGTCCTGACTTTC
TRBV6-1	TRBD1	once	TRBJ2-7	CASSLQRTGSYEQYF	TGTGCCAGCAGTCTTCAGAGGACAGGCTCCTACGAGCAGTACTTC
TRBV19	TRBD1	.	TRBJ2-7	CASSSTGSSYEQYF	TGTGCCAGTAGTTCGACAGGGTCCTCCTACGAGCAGTACTTC
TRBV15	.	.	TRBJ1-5	CATIPEYSNQPQHF	TGTGCCACCATCCCAGAATATAGCAATCAGCCCCAGCATTTT
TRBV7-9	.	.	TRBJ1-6	CASSSGQLNSPLHF	TGTGCCAGCAGTTCAGGACAGCTCAATTCACCCCTCCACTTT
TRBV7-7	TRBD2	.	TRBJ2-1	CASSLRAVTSGYNTGPSNEQFF	TGTGCCAGCAGCCTCCGCGCCGTAACTAGCGGGTACAATACTGGACCCTCCAATGAGCAGTTCTTC
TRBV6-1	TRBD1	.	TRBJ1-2	CASSDRGNYGYTF	TGTGCCAGCAGTGACAGGGGGAACTATGGCTACACCTTC
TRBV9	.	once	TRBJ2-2	CASSVAGSNTGELFF	TGTGCCAGCAGCGTAGCGGGGTCGAACACCGGGGAGCTGTTTTTT
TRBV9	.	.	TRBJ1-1	CASSVAMGGSEAFF	TGTGCCAGCAGCGTAGCTATGGGGGGTTCTGAAGCTTTCTTT
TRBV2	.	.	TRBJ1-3	CASIKNYGNTIYF	TGTGCCAGCATTAAAAATTATGGAAACACCATATATTTT
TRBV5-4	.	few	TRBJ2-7	CASRDSYSYEQYF	TGTGCCAGCAGGGACAGTTACTCCTACGAGCAGTACTTC
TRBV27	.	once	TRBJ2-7	CASSPSPGRSRYEQYF	TGTGCCAGCAGTCCTAGCCCAGGCAGATCCCGCTACGAGCAGTACTTC
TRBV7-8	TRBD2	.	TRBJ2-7	CASSLGSFGTSPYEQYF	TGTGCCAGCAGCTTGGGGTCGTTTGGGACTAGCCCCTACGAGCAGTACTTC
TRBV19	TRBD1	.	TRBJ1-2	CASSMGTGGDYGYTF	TGTGCCAGTAGTATGGGGACAGGGGGTGACTATGGCTACACCTTC
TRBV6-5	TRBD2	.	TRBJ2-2	CASSYRRTGGTGELFF	TGTGCCAGCAGTTACCGGAGGACGGGAGGTACCGGGGAGCTGTTTTTT
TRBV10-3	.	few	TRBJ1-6	CAISETGFNSPLHF	TGTGCCATCAGTGAGACGGGATTTAATTCACCCCTCCACTTT
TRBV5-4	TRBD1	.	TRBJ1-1	CASSSGDRKTEAFF	TGTGCCAGCAGCTCAGGGGACAGGAAGACTGAAGCTTTCTTT
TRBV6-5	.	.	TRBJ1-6	CASSYRGGVYNSPLHF	TGTGCCAGCAGTTACCGGGGAGGGGTTTATAATTCACCCCTCCACTTT
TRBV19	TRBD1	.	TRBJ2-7	CASSTPDRGLGEQYF	TGTGCCAGTAGTACCCCCGACAGGGGGCTGGGGGAGCAGTACTTC
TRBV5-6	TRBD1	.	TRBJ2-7	CASSLGALGQGAHEQYF	TGTGCCAGCAGCTTGGGGGCCCTGGGACAGGGGGCTCACGAGCAGTACTTC
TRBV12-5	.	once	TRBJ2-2	CASGVTVTGHTGELFF	TGTGCTAGTGGTGTCACAGTAACAGGGCACACCGGGGAGCTGTTTTTT
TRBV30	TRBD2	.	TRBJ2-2	CALSPGTSGGAAGELFF	TGTGCCTTATCACCGGGGACTAGCGGGGGGGCCGCCGGGGAGCTGTTTTTT
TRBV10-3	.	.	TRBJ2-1	CAISEVGDTARNEQFF	TGTGCCATCAGTGAGGTTGGGGACACGGCCCGCAATGAGCAGTTCTTC
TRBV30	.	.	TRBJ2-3	CAWSPGSGTDTQYF	TGTGCCTGGAGTCCGGGGTCTGGCACAGATACGCAGTATTTT
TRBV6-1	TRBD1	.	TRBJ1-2	CASGTGYGYTF	TGTGCTTCCGGGACAGGTTATGGCTACACCTTC
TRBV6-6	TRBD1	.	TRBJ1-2	CASSKFAQGDGYTF	TGTGCCAGCAGTAAATTCGCACAGGGGGATGGCTACACCTTC
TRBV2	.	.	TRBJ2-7	CASRGLQAASYEQYF	TGTGCCAGCAGGGGCCTTCAGGCAGCTTCCTACGAGCAGTACTTC
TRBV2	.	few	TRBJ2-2	CASGLRDTYTGELFF	TGTGCCAGCGGATTACGGGACACTTACACCGGGGAGCTGTTTTTT
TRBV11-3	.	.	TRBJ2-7	CASSLRAGEQYF	TGTGCCAGCAGCTTACGAGCGGGCGAGCAGTACTTC
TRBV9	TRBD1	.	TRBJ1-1	CASSDTGAPGEAFF	TGTGCCAGCAGCGATACAGGGGCCCCTGGTGAAGCTTTCTTT
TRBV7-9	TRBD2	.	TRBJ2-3	CASIAGATSTDTQYF	TGTGCCAGCATAGCGGGGGCGACTAGCACAGATACGCAGTATTTT
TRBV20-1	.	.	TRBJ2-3	CSALRGDTQYF	TGCAGTGCTTTAAGGGGTGATACGCAGTATTTT
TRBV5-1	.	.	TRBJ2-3	CASSLEGTAPSTDTQYF	TGCGCCAGCAGCTTGGAGGGGACTGCTCCTAGCACAGATACGCAGTATTTT
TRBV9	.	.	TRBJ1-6	CASSRGAGEINSPLHF	TGTGCCAGCAGCAGAGGGGCAGGGGAAATCAATTCACCCCTCCACTTT
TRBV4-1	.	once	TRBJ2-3	CASSLYERLMDTQYF	TGCGCCAGCAGCCTGTACGAGAGGCTGATGGATACGCAGTATTTT